The 13 T cell receptor beta chains below all came from one sample that was sequenced in a study of T cell responses to AZD1222 COVID-19 vaccine. The method was immunoSEQ multiplex PCR; TCRdb's version includes in-frame clones alone and lacks a portion of them. The sample has under 200,000 clones; approximately 94% are singletons. The sequenced sample was peripheral blood, obtained on day 0 of AZD1222 vaccination. The source is an adult in good health.

This sequence joins TRBV11-2 and TRBJ2-3; D is uncertain. Germline loops: CDR1 SGHAT, CDR2 FQNNGV. The V end was cut by 0 bases, the J end by 2 bases, with 18 bases between. This CDR3 is built from 18 residues. The CDR3 sequence: CASSLDLKADRFTDTQYF. The CDR3 DNA sequence: TGTGCCAGCAGCTTAGATCTGAAGGCGGATCGCTTCACAGATACGCAGTATTTT.

The genes are TRBV7-6 and TRBJ2-5; 9 bases agree with TRBD2. The CDR3 has 21 residues. Unmatched junction bases numbered 17, after V lost 0 bases and J lost 0 bases. Germline V gene sequence: CDR1 SGHVS, CDR2 FNYEAQ. CDR3 residues: CASSLAPSLREGRGYQETQYF. In DNA form, the CDR3 reads TGTGCCAGCAGCTTAGCACCAAGTTTGCGGGAGGGCCGGGGGTACCAAGAGACCCAGTACTTC.

The chain employs TRBV7-3 and TRBJ1-2, with TRBD1 identical over 7 bases. The CDR3 has 16 residues. V shed 5 bases, J shed 0 bases, and the junction held 9 bases outside the gene matches. The V gene's germline CDR1 is SGHTA and CDR2 FQGTGA. CDR3 residues: CASSNRGGGSNYGYTF. DNA for the CDR3: TGTGCCAGCAGCAATAGAGGAGGGGGCTCTAACTATGGCTACACCTTC.

The V and J genes are TRBV5-5 and TRBJ1-1; 10 bases map to TRBD1. The CDR3 is made up of 13 amino acids. Unmatched junction bases numbered 6, after V lost 4 bases and J lost 9 bases. Germline loops: CDR1 SGHKS, CDR2 YYEKEE (reference sequence). CDR3 DNA: TGTGCCAGCAGCATAGACAGGGGGCGCAAAGCTTTCTTT. This codes for CASSIDRGRKAFF.

Written as DNA, the CDR3 is TGTGCCAGCAGGACGACAGGGAACACTGAAGCTTTCTTT. As protein: CASRTTGNTEAFF. The chain joins TRBV2 to TRBJ1-1, with a weak D call TRBD1 (6 bases). The CDR3 has 13 amino acids. The V gene's germline CDR1 is SNHLY and CDR2 FYNNEI. Trimming left V 6 bases short and J 1 base short, with 9 bases between.

This clone was seen only once. This chain uses TRBV9 with TRBJ1-1; 7 nucleotides line up with TRBD1. The CDR3 is 15 residues long. CDR1 and CDR2 (germline): SGDLS, YYNGEE. V dropped 3 bases and J dropped 0; count of bases not matched to a gene: 5. The CDR3 reads CASSGLGQLNTEAFF. CDR3 nucleotides: TGTGCCAGCAGCGGACTGGGACAGTTGAACACTGAAGCTTTCTTT. Looking up the rest from reference TRBV9 and TRBJ1-1 gives the full variable domain: DSGVTQTPKHLITATGQRVTLRCSPRSGDLSVYWYQQSLDQGLQFLIQYYNGEERAKGNILERFSAQQFPDLHSELNLSSLELGDSALYFCASSGLGQLNTEAFFGQGTRLTVV.

This sequence joins TRBV28 and TRBJ1-1; a weak D match, TRBD1 (6 bases). This CDR3 region has 15 residues. CDR1 is MDHEN, CDR2 SYDVKM, per germline. V lost 3 bases and J lost 0, with 11 bases in between. The chain's CDR3 is CASSFPGQLNTEAFF. CDR3 nucleotides: TGTGCCAGCAGTTTCCCTGGACAGTTGAACACTGAAGCTTTCTTT.

The CDR3 DNA follows: TGTGCCAGCTCACCATGGGAGGGAAACTACACCTTC. Translating it yields CASSPWEGNYTF. This chain joins TRBV18 and TRBJ1-2, with D unclear. There are 12 residues in the CDR3. The V gene's germline CDR1 is KGHSH and CDR2 LQKENI. V lost 2 bases and J lost 10, with 11 bases in between.

This chain links TRBV19 with TRBJ1-1, with TRBD1 identical over 8 bases. The CDR3 has 15 amino acids. Germline loops: CDR1 LNHDA, CDR2 SQIVND (reference sequence). The V gene end was trimmed by 3 bases and the J gene end by 5 bases; junction bases not matched to a gene: 8. In nucleotides, the CDR3 is TGTGCCAGTAGTATCTCCGACAGGGGTTGGACTGAAGCTTTCTTT. Translation: CASSISDRGWTEAFF.

The V call is TRBV7-3, the J call TRBJ2-3, with TRBD2 identical over 8 bases. Germline CDR1 and CDR2: SGHTA and FQGTGA. The V segment lost 0 bases and the J segment 5 bases; nucleotides outside the gene matches: 7. CDR3 size: 16 residues. This CDR3 reads CASSLTGTRAVDTQYF. DNA for the CDR3: TGTGCCAGCAGCTTAACTGGGACTAGGGCTGTAGATACGCAGTATTTT.

V and J are TRBV9 and TRBJ1-5; maybe TRBD1 (6 bases). Deletions cut 0 bases from V and 2 bases from J, with 18 bases between. The CDR3 totals 18 residues. Per germline, CDR1 SGDLS and CDR2 YYNGEE. The DNA for the CDR3 is TGTGCCAGCAGCGTAGCCGACACCAGGGGAGGCGGCAATCAGCCCCAGCATTTT. Translated: CASSVADTRGGGNQPQHF.

V gene TRBV7-9 combines with J gene TRBJ2-7; weak D call: TRBD1 (5 bases). The V and J ends lost 1 base and 2 bases respectively, with 12 bases between them. The CDR3 is 15 amino acids. Germline lookup yields CDR1 SEHNR and CDR2 FQNEAQ (reference sequence). The CDR3 DNA follows: TGTGCCAGCAGCTTAGGGGGCCCAACCCCCTACGAGCAGTACTTC. Translated: CASSLGGPTPYEQYF.

The chain joins TRBV12-2 to TRBJ1-6; the DNA was not used to check the table's D call, TRBD1. TRBV12-2 is noted as a pseudogene. The CDR3 spans 16 residues. CDR3 region: CASRSRDRGQNSPLHF. CDR3 nucleotide sequence: TGTGCAAGTCGCTCTAGGGACAGGGGGCAGAATTCACCCCTCCACTTT.